One sample yielded the 23 T cell receptor beta chains listed below, sequenced in a study of T cells after yellow fever vaccination. TCRdb ran MiXCR on the 5' RACE reads and lists one entry per CDR3 protein. The profile shows under 300,000 distinct CDR3 sequences, approximately 6.3% of them singletons. Sequencing used CD4+ T cells sorted from PBMCs, obtained on the day of the yellow fever booster vaccination. The origin of the receptors is a man aged 25 to 45 who received the YFV17D yellow fever vaccine.

At least ten counts were recorded for this clonotype. V is TRBV19 and J is TRBJ1-1, with D perhaps matching TRBD1 (5 bases). The CDR3 consists of 16 residues. V shed 3 bases and J shed 6 bases, with 20 bases lying between them. The germline V gene has CDR1 LNHDA and CDR2 SQIVND (reference sequence). The CDR3 coding sequence is TGTGCCAGTAGTATGGGCCCTACTTTGGAAGGGGCTGAAGCTTTCTTT. Its protein is CASSMGPTLEGAEAFF.

J is TRBJ2-3 and V is TRBV20-1, with D perhaps being TRBD1 or TRBD2 (5 bases each). This CDR3 spans 13 amino acids. The V gene lost 6 bases and the J gene lost 2 bases, with 12 bases spanning the gap. The germline gives CDR1 DFQATT, CDR2 SNEGSKA (reference sequence). CDR3 nucleotide sequence: TGCAGTGCCTGGGACCCAGACACAGATACGCAGTATTTT. Its translation: CSAWDPDTDTQYF.

There are a few counts of this clonotype. The V gene is TRBV5-1, the J gene TRBJ2-2; the match to TRBD2 covers 9 bases. The CDR3 consists of 17 residues. The V and J ends lost 4 bases and 5 bases, in that order; junction bases with no gene match: 12. Germline V CDR1 and CDR2: SGHRS, YFSETQ. The CDR3 loop is CASSPSIAGVRTGELFF. DNA of the CDR3: TGCGCCAGCAGCCCATCGATAGCGGGAGTAAGGACCGGGGAGCTGTTTTTT.

In its sample, this clonotype was seen many times. This sequence joins TRBV10-2 and TRBJ1-6; maybe TRBD1 (6 bases). The CDR3 runs to 16 residues. V lost 0 bases to trimming and J lost 10 bases, with 16 bases between them. Germline assignment: CDR1 WSHSY and CDR2 SAAADI. CDR3: CASSESGQGSKSPLHF. In DNA, the CDR3 is TGCGCCAGCAGTGAGTCAGGGCAGGGGTCCAAATCACCCCTCCACTTT.

The sample holds a few counts of this clonotype. The J gene is TRBJ2-3, the V gene TRBV3-1; D possibly uses TRBD1 or TRBD2 (5 bases each). Trimming took off 6 bases at V and 7 bases at J, with 17 bases between the two ends. The CDR3 is 14 residues long. Germline CDR1 is LGHDT and CDR2 is YNNKEL (reference sequence). This CDR3 reads CASRSGLRGYTQYF. CDR3 coding DNA: TGTGCCAGCAGATCCGGTTTACGGGGCTATACGCAGTATTTT.

This clonotype has more than one count but fewer than ten. This chain joins TRBV28 and TRBJ2-7, with D uncertain. This CDR3 has 12 residues. From germline, CDR1 is MDHEN and CDR2 SYDVKM. V shed 6 bases and J shed 3 bases, with 9 bases lying between them. CDR3 nucleotides: TGTGCCAGCAGACACTCCGACTACGAGCAGTACTTC. Residues: CASRHSDYEQYF.

This clonotype appeared once. V gene TRBV20-1 combines with J gene TRBJ2-2, with D possibly TRBD2 on 5 matching bases. Germline lookup yields CDR1 DFQATT and CDR2 SNEGSKA (reference sequence). Trimming removed 2 bases from V and 4 bases from J, with 20 bases in between. This CDR3 contains 17 residues. CDR3 DNA: TGCAGTGCTAGAAAGTTGGCCGCGACTATTACCACCGGGGAGCTGTTTTTT. It translates to CSARKLAATITTGELFF.

This clonotype was recorded a few times. The chain carries TRBV7-2 and TRBJ2-7; a weak D match, TRBD1 (5 bases). The CDR3 is 13 residues long. From germline, CDR1 is SGHTA and CDR2 FQGNSA. V dropped 1 base and J dropped 6 bases, with 10 bases sitting between them. The CDR3 here is CASSLDTGSEQYF. CDR3 nucleotide sequence: TGTGCCAGCAGCTTAGACACAGGCTCCGAGCAGTACTTC. Drawing the rest from reference TRBV7-2 and TRBJ2-7, the complete variable domain is GAGVSQSPSNKVTEKGKDVELRCDPISGHTALYWYRQSLGQGLEFLIYFQGNSAPDKSGLPSDRFSAERTGGSVSTLTIQRTQQEDSAVYLCASSLDTGSEQYFGPGTRLTVT.

The V and J genes are TRBV7-2 and TRBJ1-2, with D uncertain. The CDR3 has 14 amino acids. CDR1 is SGHTA, CDR2 FQGNSA, per germline. V was clipped by 1 base and J by 4 bases, with 10 bases between them. The CDR3 loop is CASSLGLGSYGYTF. The CDR3 region has the DNA TGTGCCAGCAGCTTAGGCTTGGGGTCCTATGGCTACACCTTC.

This rearrangement joins TRBV11-2 to TRBJ2-1; 12 bases line up with TRBD2. Germline CDR1 reads SGHAT; CDR2 reads FQNNGV. Losses at the gene ends were 5 bases for V and 9 bases for J; bases not matched to a gene: 8. The CDR3 runs to 15 residues. CDR3 amino acids: CASSPRLAGETEQFF. CDR3 coding DNA: TGTGCCAGCAGCCCCCGACTAGCGGGAGAAACTGAGCAGTTCTTC.

This clonotype was found a few times. The chain is built from TRBV28 and TRBJ1-6; D gene uncertain. Germline V gives CDR1 MDHEN, CDR2 SYDVKM. This CDR3 spans 11 amino acids. Trimming cost V 7 bases and J 14 bases, with 12 bases left between them. Here the CDR3 reads CASKTRDSLHF. CDR3 DNA: TGTGCCAGCAAGACTAGGGATTCCCTCCACTTT. The full variable domain, in which reference TRBV28 and TRBJ1-6 provide the parts outside the CDR3, is DVKVTQSSRYLVKRTGEKVFLECVQDMDHENMFWYRQDPGLGLRLIYFSYDVKMKEKGDIPEGYSVSREKKERFSLILESASTNQTSMYLCASKTRDSLHFGNGTRLTVT.

The chain employs TRBV5-1 and TRBJ2-7; 7 bases align to TRBD2. The V and J ends lost 6 bases and 3 bases, in that order; junction bases with no gene match: 6. From germline, CDR1 is SGHRS and CDR2 YFSETQ. There are 13 residues in the CDR3. Here the CDR3 DNA reads TGCGCCAGCACCCCGGGGGGTGGCTACGAGCAGTACTTC. The encoded protein is CASTPGGGYEQYF.

This clonotype has ten or more counts. The chain joins TRBV27 to TRBJ2-7; D not resolved. The CDR3 spans 14 residues. With 5 bases removed from V and 6 bases from J, the gap between germline ends came to 17 bases. Looked up from germline, CDR1 is MNHEY and CDR2 is SMNVEV (reference sequence). The CDR3 coding sequence is TGTGCCAGCAGTCCAAGACCACCCGGTGGCGAGCAGTACTTC. Translation: CASSPRPPGGEQYF.

CDR3 sequence (DNA): TGTGCCAGCAGCCAAGAGCTAGCGATTGGCGGGTACGAGCAGTACTTC. Translation gives CASSQELAIGGYEQYF. The chain recombines TRBV4-2 with TRBJ2-7; TRBD2 is a possible D gene (6 bases). Germline CDR1 reads LGHNA; CDR2 reads YNFKEQ. Trimming left V 0 bases short and J 4 bases short, with 16 bases between. This CDR3 has 16 residues.

At least ten counts were recorded for this clonotype. The chain links TRBV15 to TRBJ1-2; D perhaps matches TRBD1 (5 bases). Germline CDR1 reads LNHNV; CDR2 reads YYDKDF (reference sequence). The V end was cut by 4 bases, the J end by 7 bases, with 10 bases between. The CDR3 is made up of 12 amino acids. DNA for the CDR3: TGTGCCACCAGCACGGGGGGTACTGGCTACACCTTC. Protein sequence: CATSTGGTGYTF.

There are many counts of this clonotype. The J gene is TRBJ1-4, the V gene TRBV20-1; no reliable D call. This CDR3 is built from 14 residues. Trimming pared 0 bases from V and 4 bases from J, leaving 9 bases between. The germline V gene has CDR1 DFQATT and CDR2 SNEGSKA (reference sequence). The CDR3 nucleotides read TGCAGTGCTAGAGAGGTGCTGGATAATGAAAAACTGTTTTTT. Protein: CSAREVLDNEKLFF.

This clonotype was seen a few times. This chain uses TRBV5-1 with TRBJ1-1; D not certain. Germline values: CDR1 SGHRS, CDR2 YFSETQ. The CDR3 length is 12 residues. The V end lost 6 bases, the J end lost 6 bases, and 12 bases lay between the germline ends. This CDR3 reads CASISRTSEAFF. Written as DNA, the CDR3 is TGCGCCAGCATTTCCAGGACTTCTGAAGCTTTCTTT.

This clonotype was seen a handful of times. This chain uses TRBV5-1 with TRBJ2-7, with TRBD1 as a possible D gene (6 bases). This CDR3 region has 15 residues. Trimming cost V 0 bases and J 4 bases, with 14 bases left between them. Germline CDR1 is SGHRS and CDR2 is YFSETQ. The CDR3 spells CASSLVTGSVYEQYF. The CDR3 DNA follows: TGCGCCAGCAGCTTGGTAACAGGGTCTGTATACGAGCAGTACTTC. Filled out from reference TRBV5-1 and TRBJ2-7, the complete variable domain reads KAGVTQTPRYLIKTRGQQVTLSCSPISGHRSVSWYQQTPGQGLQFLFEYFSETQRNKGNFPGRFSGRQFSNSRSEMNVSTLELGDSALYLCASSLVTGSVYEQYFGPGTRLTVT.

On this clonotype: Possible read error: a much larger clone is one base away. This sequence joins TRBV6-1 and TRBJ2-7; tentatively, D is TRBD2 (6 bases). CDR1 and CDR2 (germline): MNHNS, SASEGT. The CDR3 length is 13 residues. CDR3 nucleotide sequence: TGTGCCAGCAGTGAGGCCCTAGCGTACGAGCAGTGCTTC. Its translation is CASSEALAYEQCF.

J is TRBJ2-7 and V is TRBV20-1, with D hard to call. CDR3 size: 13 residues. V was trimmed by 3 bases and J by 5 bases, leaving 14 bases between them. Germline V gene data show CDR1 as DFQATT and CDR2 as SNEGSKA (reference sequence). The CDR3 coding sequence is TGCAGTGCTAGGCAGACTGTCGATCACGAGCAGTACTTC. Its translation is CSARQTVDHEQYF.

In this sample, this clonotype turned up many times. The gene calls are TRBV12-3 or TRBV12-4 and TRBJ2-7, with TRBD1 matching over 7 bases. The CDR3 consists of 13 residues. J was trimmed by 6 bases and V by 7 bases; bases with no gene match: 9. The CDR3 region has the DNA TGTGCCAGCACCATCAGACAGGGCGGCGAGCAGTACTTC. This codes for CASTIRQGGEQYF.

In this sample, this clonotype turned up a few times. J is TRBJ2-3 and V is TRBV7-2; TRBD2 agrees at 8 bases. CDR1 and CDR2 from the germline V gene are SGHTA and FQGNSA. The CDR3 covers 15 residues. V gave up 4 bases and J gave up 4 bases; unmatched junction bases: 7. The CDR3 loop is CASSSRAREADTQYF. DNA of the CDR3: TGTGCCAGCAGCTCCCGGGCGCGGGAGGCAGATACGCAGTATTTT.

The chain employs TRBV2 and TRBJ1-5; D possibly corresponds to TRBD1 (5 bases). The V end lost 7 bases, the J end lost 4 bases, and 8 bases lay between the germline ends. The CDR3 runs to 12 residues. In germline, CDR1 is SNHLY, CDR2 FYNNEI. The chain's CDR3 is CASTAGNQPQHF. In nucleotides, the CDR3 is TGTGCCAGCACCGCAGGGAATCAGCCCCAGCATTTT.